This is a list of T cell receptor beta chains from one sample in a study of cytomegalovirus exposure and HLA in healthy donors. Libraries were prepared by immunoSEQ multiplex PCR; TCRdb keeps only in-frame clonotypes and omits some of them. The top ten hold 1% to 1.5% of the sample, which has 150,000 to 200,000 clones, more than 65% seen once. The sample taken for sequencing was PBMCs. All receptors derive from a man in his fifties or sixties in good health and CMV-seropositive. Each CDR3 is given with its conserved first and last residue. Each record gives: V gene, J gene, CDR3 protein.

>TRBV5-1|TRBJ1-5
CASSLDRGDQPQHF
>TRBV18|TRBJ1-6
CASSPLPAGTGYNSPLHF
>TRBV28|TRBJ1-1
CASTRQGTEAFF
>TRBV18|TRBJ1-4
CASSPSGGLKEKLFF
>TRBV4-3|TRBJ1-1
CASSQDRRVEAFF
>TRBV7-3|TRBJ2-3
CASSLNRGTTDTQYF
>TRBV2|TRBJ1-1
CASSQGPLLTEAFF
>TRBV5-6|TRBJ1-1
CASSRGLPPETGAFF
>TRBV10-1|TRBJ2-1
CASSENVPSGGNFFYNEQFF
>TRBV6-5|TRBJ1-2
CASSSSGTGHDYTF
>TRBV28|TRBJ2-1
CASLETNNEQFF
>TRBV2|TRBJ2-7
CASRPGQGADEQYF
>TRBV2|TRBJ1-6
CASVRELGSPLHF
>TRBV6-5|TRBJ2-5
CASRRDRGRLETQYF
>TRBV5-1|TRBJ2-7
CASRLAGYDYEQYF
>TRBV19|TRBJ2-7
CASSKRTGSYEQYF
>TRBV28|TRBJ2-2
CASRLAGELFF
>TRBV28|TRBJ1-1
CASSSRAHTEAFF
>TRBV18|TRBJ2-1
CASSPPLGLAVYNEQFF
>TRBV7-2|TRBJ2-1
CASRSPSGSSYNEQFF
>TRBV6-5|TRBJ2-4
CASRPTGTNHIQYF
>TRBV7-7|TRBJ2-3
CASSLGNFRGDTQYF
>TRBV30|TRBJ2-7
CAWRPLAGGLYEQYF
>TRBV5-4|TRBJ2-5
CASSRQGDQETQYF
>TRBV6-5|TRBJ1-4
CASTPGQGSEKLFF
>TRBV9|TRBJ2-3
CASSVVAADTQYF
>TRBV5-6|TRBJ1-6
CASSLARDSPLHF
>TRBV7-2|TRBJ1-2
CASSPGQGPYGYTF
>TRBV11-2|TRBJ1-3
CASSLDLGTEVYTIYF
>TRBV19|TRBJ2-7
CASSPRDSGYEQYF
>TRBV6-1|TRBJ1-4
CASSEIRASGEKLFF
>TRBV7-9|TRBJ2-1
CASSPGATPLVEQFF
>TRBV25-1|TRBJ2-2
CASSATLNTGELFF
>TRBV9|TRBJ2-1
CASTPGGGVYYNEQFF
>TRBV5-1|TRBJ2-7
CASSAGQGTSYEQYF
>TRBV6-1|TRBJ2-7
CASSGTGSNPRDEQYF
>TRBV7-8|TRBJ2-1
CASTSGPLRGLYNEQFF
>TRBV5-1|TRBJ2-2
CASSQGTTQGGELFF
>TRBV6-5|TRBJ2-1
CASRVTAGTSNEQFF
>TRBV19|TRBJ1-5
CASTLRTGVQPQHF
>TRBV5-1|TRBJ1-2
CASSPGQGAPNYGYTF